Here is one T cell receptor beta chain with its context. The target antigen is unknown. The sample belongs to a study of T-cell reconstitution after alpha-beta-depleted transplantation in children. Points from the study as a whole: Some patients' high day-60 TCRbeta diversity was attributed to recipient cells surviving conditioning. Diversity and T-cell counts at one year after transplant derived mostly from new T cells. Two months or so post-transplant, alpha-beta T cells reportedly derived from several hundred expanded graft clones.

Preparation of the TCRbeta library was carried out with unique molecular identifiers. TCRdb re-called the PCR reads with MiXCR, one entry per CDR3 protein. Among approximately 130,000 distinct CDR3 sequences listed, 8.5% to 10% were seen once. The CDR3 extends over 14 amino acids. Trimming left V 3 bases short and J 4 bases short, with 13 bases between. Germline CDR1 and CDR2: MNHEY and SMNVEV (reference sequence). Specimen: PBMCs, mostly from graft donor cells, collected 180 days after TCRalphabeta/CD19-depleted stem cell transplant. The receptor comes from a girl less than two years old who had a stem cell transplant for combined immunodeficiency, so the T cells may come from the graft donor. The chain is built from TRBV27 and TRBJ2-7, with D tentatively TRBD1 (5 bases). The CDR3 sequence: CASSFSQGPYEQYF. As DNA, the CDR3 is TGTGCCAGCAGTTTTTCCCAGGGTCCGTACGAGCAGTACTTC.